This T cell receptor beta chain derives from a study of blood T cell repertoires in COVID-19. Overall study context: From T cells, B-cell-depleted T cells, or PBMCs came the material, which was cDNA or gDNA.

The CDR3 extends over 13 amino acids. Trimming removed 8 bases at V and 1 base at J, with 11 bases between. Ages ranged from about 18 to 89 years, with residence in about two dozen US areas. The recovered donors of Cohort 3 showed two negative PCRs, clearance, or symptom resolution. In the study's own analysis: By means of reference gene primer amplification, nucleated cell counts were estimated. Method: immunoSEQ multiplex PCR; TCRdb's copy keeps in-frame clones and lacks some. Clonal size and the V and J genes are those of that table, whereas D and trimming came from the DNA. Of about 410,000 clones listed, 80% to 95% are singletons.

Sequenced material: PBMCs or T cells enriched from blood (not recorded which). The clonotype was recovered from a young man who had recovered from COVID-19. The rearrangement joins TRBV12-3 or TRBV12-4 to TRBJ1-1, with D unclear. CDR3 DNA sequence: TGTGCCAGCCGAGGTTCGGGGAACACTGAAGCTTTCTTT. It specifies CASRGSGNTEAFF.